The sequence of this TCR beta chain was determined in a study of beta chain features in type 1 diabetes. Findings of the study overall: In every one of the four CD4+ subsets, TCRB CDR3s were moderately but significantly shorter in Type 1 diabetes patients.

After removal of 6 bases from V and 3 bases from J, the junction contained 6 bases not matched to a gene. Per germline, CDR1 SEHNR and CDR2 FQNEAQ (reference sequence). This CDR3 is built from 14 residues. Sequenced material consisted of expressed TCRB transcripts (all of the isolated RNA was reverse transcribed). The assay was immunoSEQ multiplex PCR, and TCRdb's table has in-frame clones only and misses some. The top ten hold about 0.02% of the sample, which has under 850,000 clones, roughly 13% seen once. In regard to this clone: Its antigen is undetermined.

The clonotype originates from a man aged 18 to 35 with type 1 diabetes. Specimen: naive CD4+ T cells from blood. V is TRBV7-9 and J is TRBJ1-1; the match to TRBD1 covers 8 bases. CDR3 amino acids: CASRNQGADTEAFF. CDR3 in DNA: TGTGCCAGCAGGAACCAGGGGGCGGACACTGAAGCTTTCTTT.